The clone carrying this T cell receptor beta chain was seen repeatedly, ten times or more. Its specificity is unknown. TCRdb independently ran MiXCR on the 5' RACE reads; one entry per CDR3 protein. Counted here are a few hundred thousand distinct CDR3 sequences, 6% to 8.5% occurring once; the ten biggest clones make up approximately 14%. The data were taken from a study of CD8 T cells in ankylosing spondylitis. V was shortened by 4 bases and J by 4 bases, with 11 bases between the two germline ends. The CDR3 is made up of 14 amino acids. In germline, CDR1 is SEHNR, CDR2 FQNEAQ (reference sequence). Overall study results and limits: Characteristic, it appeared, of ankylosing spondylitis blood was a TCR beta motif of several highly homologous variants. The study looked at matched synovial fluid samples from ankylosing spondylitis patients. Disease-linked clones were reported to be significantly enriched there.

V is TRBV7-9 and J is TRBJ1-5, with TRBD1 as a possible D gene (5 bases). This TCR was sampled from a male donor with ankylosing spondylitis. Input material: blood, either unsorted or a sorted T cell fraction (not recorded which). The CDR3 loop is CASSSETANQPQHF. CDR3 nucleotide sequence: TGTGCCAGCAGCTCAGAGACAGCAAATCAGCCCCAGCATTTT.